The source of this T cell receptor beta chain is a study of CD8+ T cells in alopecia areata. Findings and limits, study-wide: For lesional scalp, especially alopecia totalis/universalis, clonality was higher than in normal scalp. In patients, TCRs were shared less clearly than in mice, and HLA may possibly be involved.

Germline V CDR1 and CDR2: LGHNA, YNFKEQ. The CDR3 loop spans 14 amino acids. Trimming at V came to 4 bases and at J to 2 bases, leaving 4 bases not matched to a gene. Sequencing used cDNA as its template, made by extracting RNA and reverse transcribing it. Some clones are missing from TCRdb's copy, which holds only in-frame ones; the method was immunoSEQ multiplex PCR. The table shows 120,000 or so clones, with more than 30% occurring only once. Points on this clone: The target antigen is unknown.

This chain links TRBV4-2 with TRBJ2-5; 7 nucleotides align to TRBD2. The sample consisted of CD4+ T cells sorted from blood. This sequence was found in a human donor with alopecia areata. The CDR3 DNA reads TGTGCCAGCAGCCCCGGGACTACGCAAGAGACCCAGTACTTC. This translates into CASSPGTTQETQYF.